The clone carrying this T cell receptor (beta chain) was seen more than once but under ten times. The data stem from a study of blood T cells in healthy people across ages. V shed 2 bases and J shed 3 bases, with 20 bases lying between them. The CDR3 consists of 18 residues. Germline assignment: CDR1 MNHNS and CDR2 SASEGT. PCR was performed a second time for about 7 to 12 cycles using a sample-barcoded 5' primer and a J-beta primer mix. TCRdb used MiXCR to reprocess the 5' RACE reads, holding one entry per CDR3 protein. The table has 1.5 million to 2 million distinct CDR3 sequences, about 35% seen once.

The receptor's source is a young woman in good health. The V call is TRBV6-1, the J call TRBJ1-5; no definite D call. Sequenced material: blood. CDR3 DNA sequence: TGTGCCAGCAGTGAACTAGTTAGAATAGAGGGCCACAATCAGCCCCAGCATTTT. Translation: CASSELVRIEGHNQPQHF.